The 8 T cell receptor beta chains reported below all come from one sample, sequenced in a study of cytomegalovirus exposure and HLA in healthy donors. PCR primers comprised 60 Vbeta and 13 Jbeta primers. Only in-frame clones appear in the TCRdb table, and some are missing; sequencing was by immunoSEQ multiplex PCR. The table lists approximately 160,000 clones, approximately 75% of them singletons. The sequenced material came from PBMCs. The receptors originated from a woman aged 18-29 years in good health and CMV-seronegative.

The chain joins TRBV2 to TRBJ1-6; possibly TRBD1 for D (6 bases). The V and J ends lost 5 bases and 7 bases respectively, with 18 bases between them. The CDR3 has 16 residues. Germline V gene data show CDR1 as SNHLY and CDR2 as FYNNEI. CDR3 loop: CASSPRARGGNSPLHF. The CDR3 DNA is TGTGCCAGCAGTCCTCGGGCTCGTGGGGGCAATTCACCCCTCCACTTT.

The table lists this clone with a few counts. The chain is built from TRBV7-9 and TRBJ1-2; 8 positions agree with TRBD1. CDR1 SEHNR and CDR2 FQNEAQ come from the germline V gene (reference sequence). CDR3 length: 14 residues. The V and J ends lost 5 bases and 10 bases, in that order; junction bases with no gene match: 12. The CDR3 DNA reads as TGTGCCAGCAGCCGAGAGACAGGGGTGATCGACTACACCTTC. The encoded protein is CASSRETGVIDYTF. Based on the CDR3 plus reference TRBV7-9 and TRBJ1-2, the full variable domain is DTGVSQNPRHKITKRGQNVTFRCDPISEHNRLYWYRQTLGQGPEFLTYFQNEAQLEKSRLLSDRFSAERPKGSFSTLEIQRTEQGDSAMYLCASSRETGVIDYTFGSGTRLTVV.

V gene TRBV5-4 combines with J gene TRBJ2-7, with 10 bases fitting TRBD1. With V trimmed by 2 bases and J by 5 bases, 7 bases remained unmatched. The CDR3 runs to 15 residues. The V gene's germline CDR1 is SGHNT and CDR2 YYREEE (reference sequence). In DNA, the CDR3 is TGTGCCAGCAGCTTAGTAGGGACAGGGGACCACGAGCAGTACTTC. Its translation is CASSLVGTGDHEQYF.

This clone was recorded a few times. The chain recombines TRBV11-2 with TRBJ2-1; TRBD1 matches 7 bases. This CDR3 is 15 amino acids long. The J segment lost 5 bases and the V segment lost 1 base, leaving 5 bases of the junction unmatched. The germline V gene has CDR1 SGHAT and CDR2 FQNNGV. CDR3 amino acids: CASSLGDSLNNEQFF. In DNA, the CDR3 is TGTGCCAGCAGCTTAGGGGACAGCTTAAACAATGAGCAGTTCTTC.

The chain couples TRBV5-4 to TRBJ2-5; the D is unclear. The CDR3 loop spans 15 amino acids. V lost 4 bases, J lost 2 bases, and 15 bases lay in between. CDR1 SGHNT and CDR2 YYREEE come from the germline V gene (reference sequence). CDR3 nucleotides: TGTGCCAGCAGCCCTTTCGACGCGGTACAAGAGACCCAGTACTTC. It translates to CASSPFDAVQETQYF.

The V and J genes are TRBV9 and TRBJ2-6; 10 bases align to TRBD1. Trimming removed 5 bases from V and 2 bases from J; junction bases left unmatched: 1. The germline V gene encodes CDR1 SGDLS and CDR2 YYNGEE. The CDR3 runs 15 residues. The CDR3 region has the DNA TGTGCCAGCAGTGACAGGGGGCCTGGGGCCAACGTCCTGACTTTC. It yields the protein CASSDRGPGANVLTF.

This clone occurred once. V and J are TRBV5-1 and TRBJ2-7; 11 nucleotides agree with TRBD2. This CDR3 has 14 residues. CDR1 and CDR2 (germline): SGHRS, YFSETQ. J gave up 3 bases and V 2 bases, and 1 base lay outside the gene matches. CDR3 sequence reads: CASSLLAGDYEQYF. Here the CDR3 DNA reads TGCGCCAGCAGCTTACTAGCGGGAGACTACGAGCAGTACTTC.

The sample holds a few counts of this clone. The rearrangement links TRBV21-1 to TRBJ1-4; the D segment call TRBD1 is taken from the table without a DNA check. TRBV21-1 has pseudogene status. The CDR3 totals 14 residues. CDR3 in DNA: TGTGCCAGCGGCAACAGGCCTACCCATGAAAAACTGTTTTTT. Amino acid sequence: CASGNRPTHEKLFF.